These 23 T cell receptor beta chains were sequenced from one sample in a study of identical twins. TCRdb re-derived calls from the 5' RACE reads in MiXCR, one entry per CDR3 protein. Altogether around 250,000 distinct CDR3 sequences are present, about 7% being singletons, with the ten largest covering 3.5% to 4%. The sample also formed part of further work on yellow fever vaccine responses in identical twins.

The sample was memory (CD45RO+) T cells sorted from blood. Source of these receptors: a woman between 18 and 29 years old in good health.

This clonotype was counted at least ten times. For the CDR3, the DNA is TGTGCCATCAGCCCGTGGGACTCCAACTATGGCTACACCTTC. This gives the protein CAISPWDSNYGYTF. V and J are TRBV10-3 and TRBJ1-2; perhaps TRBD1 as D (5 bases). V shed 6 bases and J shed 2 bases, with 13 bases lying between them. This CDR3 is built from 14 residues. The V gene's germline CDR1 is ENHRY and CDR2 SYGVKD.

The chain's CDR3 is CASSQGVQETQYF. The CDR3 DNA reads TGCGCCAGCAGCCAAGGGGTCCAAGAGACCCAGTACTTC. The rearrangement uses TRBV4-1 and TRBJ2-5; D is ambiguous. The CDR3 covers 13 residues. Germline V gives CDR1 MGHRA, CDR2 YSYEKL. V was cut by 1 base and J by 1 base, with 4 bases left in between.

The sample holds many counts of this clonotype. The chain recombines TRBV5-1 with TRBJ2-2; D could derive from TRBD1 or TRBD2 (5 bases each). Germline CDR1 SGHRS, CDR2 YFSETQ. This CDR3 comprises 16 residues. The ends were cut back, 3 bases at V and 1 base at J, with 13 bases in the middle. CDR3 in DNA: TGCGCCAGCAGCTCCATGGGGACCAAGAACACCGGGGAGCTGTTTTTT. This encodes CASSSMGTKNTGELFF.

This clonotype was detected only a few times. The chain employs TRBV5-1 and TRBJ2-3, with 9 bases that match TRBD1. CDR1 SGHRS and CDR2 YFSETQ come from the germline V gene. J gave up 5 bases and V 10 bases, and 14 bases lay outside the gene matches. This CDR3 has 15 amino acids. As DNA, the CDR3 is TGCGCCGGCTCAGGGACAGGGACGAGCGGAGATACGCAGTATTTT. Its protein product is CAGSGTGTSGDTQYF.

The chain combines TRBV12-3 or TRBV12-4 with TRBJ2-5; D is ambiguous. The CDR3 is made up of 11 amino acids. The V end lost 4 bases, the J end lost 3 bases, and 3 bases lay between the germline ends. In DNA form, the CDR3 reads TGTGCCAGCAGTTGGAAAGAGACCCAGTACTTC. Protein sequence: CASSWKETQYF.

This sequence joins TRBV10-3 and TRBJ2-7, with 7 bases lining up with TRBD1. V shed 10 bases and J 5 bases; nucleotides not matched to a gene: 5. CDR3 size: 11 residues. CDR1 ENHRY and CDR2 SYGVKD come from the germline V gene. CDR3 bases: TGTGCCACACAGGGACAGAACGAGCAGTACTTC. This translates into CATQGQNEQYF.

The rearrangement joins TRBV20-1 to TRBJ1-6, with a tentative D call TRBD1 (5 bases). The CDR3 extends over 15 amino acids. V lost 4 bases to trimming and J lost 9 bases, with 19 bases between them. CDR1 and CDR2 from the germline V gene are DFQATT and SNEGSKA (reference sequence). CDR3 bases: TGCAGTGCTATCGACAGAAGGAACCAAATTTCACCCCTCCACTTT. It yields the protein CSAIDRRNQISPLHF.

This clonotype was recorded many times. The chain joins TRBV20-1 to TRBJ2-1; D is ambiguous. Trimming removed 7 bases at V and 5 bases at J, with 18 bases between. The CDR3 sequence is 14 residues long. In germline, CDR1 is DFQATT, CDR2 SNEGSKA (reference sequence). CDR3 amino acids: CSVQWSLLNNEQFF. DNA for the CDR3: TGCAGTGTTCAGTGGTCCCTCCTTAACAATGAGCAGTTCTTC.

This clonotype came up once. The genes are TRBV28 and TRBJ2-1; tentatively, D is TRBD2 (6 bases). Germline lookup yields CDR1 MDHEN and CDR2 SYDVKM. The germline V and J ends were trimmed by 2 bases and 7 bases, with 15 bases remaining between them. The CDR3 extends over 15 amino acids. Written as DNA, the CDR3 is TGTGCCAGCAGTTTACCCAGCGGGTGCCGAAATGAGCAGTTCTTC. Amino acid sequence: CASSLPSGCRNEQFF.

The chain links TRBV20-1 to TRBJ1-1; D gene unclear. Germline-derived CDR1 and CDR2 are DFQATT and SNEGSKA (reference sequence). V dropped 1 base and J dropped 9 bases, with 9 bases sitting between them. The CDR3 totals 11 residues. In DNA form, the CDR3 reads TGCAGTGCTAGAGGGGGAGTGCAAGCTTTCTTT. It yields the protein CSARGGVQAFF.

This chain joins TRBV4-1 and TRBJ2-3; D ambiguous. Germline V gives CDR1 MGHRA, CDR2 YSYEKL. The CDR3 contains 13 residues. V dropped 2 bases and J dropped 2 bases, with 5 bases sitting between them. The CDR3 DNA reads TGCGCCAGCAGCCAACTGGCCACAGATACGCAGTATTTT. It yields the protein CASSQLATDTQYF.

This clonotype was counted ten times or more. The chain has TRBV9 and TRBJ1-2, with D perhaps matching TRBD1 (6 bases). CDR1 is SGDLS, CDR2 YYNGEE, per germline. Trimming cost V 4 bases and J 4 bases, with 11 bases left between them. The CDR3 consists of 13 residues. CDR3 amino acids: CASSTGQTYGYTF. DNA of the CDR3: TGTGCCAGCAGCACCGGACAGACCTATGGCTACACCTTC.

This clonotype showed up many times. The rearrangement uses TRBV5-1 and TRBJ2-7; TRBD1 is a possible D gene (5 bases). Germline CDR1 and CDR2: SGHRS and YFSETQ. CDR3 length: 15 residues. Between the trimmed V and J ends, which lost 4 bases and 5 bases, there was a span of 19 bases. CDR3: CASSALADGANEQYF. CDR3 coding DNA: TGCGCCAGCAGCGCGTTAGCAGATGGGGCCAACGAGCAGTACTTC.

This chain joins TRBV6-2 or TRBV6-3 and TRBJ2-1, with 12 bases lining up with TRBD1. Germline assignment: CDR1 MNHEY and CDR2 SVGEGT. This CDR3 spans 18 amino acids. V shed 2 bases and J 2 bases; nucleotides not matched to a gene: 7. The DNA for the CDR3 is TGTGCCAGCAGTTACCGGGGACAGGGGGCAGGGGCCTACAATGAGCAGTTCTTC. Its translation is CASSYRGQGAGAYNEQFF.

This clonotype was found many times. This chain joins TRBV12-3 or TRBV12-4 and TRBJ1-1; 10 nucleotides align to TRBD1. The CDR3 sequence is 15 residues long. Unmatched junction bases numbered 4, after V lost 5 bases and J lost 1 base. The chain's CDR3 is CASSRWTGGNTEAFF. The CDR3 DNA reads TGTGCCAGCAGTCGCTGGACAGGGGGGAACACTGAAGCTTTCTTT.

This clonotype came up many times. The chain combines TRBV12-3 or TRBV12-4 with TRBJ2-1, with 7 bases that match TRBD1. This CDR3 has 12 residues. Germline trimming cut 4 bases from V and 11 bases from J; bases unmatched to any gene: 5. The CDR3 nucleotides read TGTGCCAGCAGTTATCAAGGGGGCAAGCAGTTCTTC. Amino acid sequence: CASSYQGGKQFF.

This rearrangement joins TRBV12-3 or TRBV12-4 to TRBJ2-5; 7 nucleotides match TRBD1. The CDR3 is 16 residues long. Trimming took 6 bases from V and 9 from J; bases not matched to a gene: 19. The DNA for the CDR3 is TGTGCCAGCAGCCAAGAAGGGGGCTCACTAGGGCCTGCCCAGTACTTC. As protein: CASSQEGGSLGPAQYF.

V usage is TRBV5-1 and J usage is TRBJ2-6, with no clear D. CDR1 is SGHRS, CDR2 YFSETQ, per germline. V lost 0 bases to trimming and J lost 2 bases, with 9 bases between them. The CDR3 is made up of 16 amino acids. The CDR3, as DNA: TGCGCCAGCAGCTTGGGTCAGGAGACTGGGGCCAACGTCCTGACTTTC. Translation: CASSLGQETGANVLTF.

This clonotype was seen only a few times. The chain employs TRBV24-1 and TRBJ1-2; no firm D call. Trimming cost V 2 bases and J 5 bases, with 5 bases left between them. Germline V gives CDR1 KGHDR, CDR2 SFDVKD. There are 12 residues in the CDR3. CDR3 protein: CATSDSAYGYTF. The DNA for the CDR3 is TGTGCCACCAGTGATTCCGCGTATGGCTACACCTTC.

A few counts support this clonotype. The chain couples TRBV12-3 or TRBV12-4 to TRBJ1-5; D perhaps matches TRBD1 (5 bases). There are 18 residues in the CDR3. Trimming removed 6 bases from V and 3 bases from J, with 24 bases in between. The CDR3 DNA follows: TGTGCCAGCAGCCATTTTAGGGGCGACGGGACCGCCAATCAGCCCCAGCATTTT. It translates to CASSHFRGDGTANQPQHF.

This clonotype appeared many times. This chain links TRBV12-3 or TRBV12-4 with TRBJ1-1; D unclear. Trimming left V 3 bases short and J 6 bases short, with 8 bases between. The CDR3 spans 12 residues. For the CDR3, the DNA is TGTGCCAGCAGTTTCCCAGGAGCTGAAGCTTTCTTT. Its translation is CASSFPGAEAFF.

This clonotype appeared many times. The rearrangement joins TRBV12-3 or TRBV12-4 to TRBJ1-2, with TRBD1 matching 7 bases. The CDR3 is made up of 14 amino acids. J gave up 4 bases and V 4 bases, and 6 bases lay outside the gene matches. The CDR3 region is CASSYKTGFYGYTF. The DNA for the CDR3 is TGTGCCAGCAGTTATAAGACAGGGTTCTATGGCTACACCTTC.

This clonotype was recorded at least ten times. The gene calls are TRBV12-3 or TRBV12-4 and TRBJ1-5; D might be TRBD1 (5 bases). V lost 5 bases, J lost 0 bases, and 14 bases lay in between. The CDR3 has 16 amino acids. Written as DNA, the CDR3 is TGTGCCAGCAGTGCAGGGTCCTGGAGTAGCAATCAGCCCCAGCATTTT. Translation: CASSAGSWSSNQPQHF.